A selection of T cell receptor beta chains follows, all from one sample in a study of T cells in Graves' hyperthyroidism and ophthalmopathy. Using its own MiXCR run on the multiplex PCR reads, TCRdb lists one record per CDR3 protein. The sample records hundreds of thousands of distinct CDR3 sequences, 14% to 15% being singletons. Sequencing was performed on blood. The receptors stem from a woman aged 35 to 49 with Graves' ophthalmopathy. CDR3s include the opening cysteine and the closing phenylalanine or tryptophan. A D gene is named only where the DNA matches it firmly. Rows may omit the clone size; those that give it use once, few, many or a size class.

clone_size j_call v_call d_call cdr3_nt cdr3_aa
many TRBJ1-1 TRBV20-1 NA TGCAGCTTGACACCTTGGGGCACTGAAGCTTTCTTT CSLTPWGTEAFF
many TRBJ1-5 TRBV29-1 TRBD1 TGCAGCGTGAAAATTCAGAGCCTAGGGACAGGTAGCAATCAGCCCCAGCATTTT CSVKIQSLGTGSNQPQHF
NA TRBJ2-5 TRBV18 NA TGTGCCAGCTCACCGGCACGCAGCCAAGAGACCCAGTACTTC CASSPARSQETQYF
many TRBJ1-5 TRBV12-3/TRBV12-4 NA TGTGCCAGCAGTTTAAGGGCAGCTAGCAATCAGCCCCAGCATTTT CASSLRAASNQPQHF
many TRBJ2-5 TRBV4-3 TRBD1 TGCGCCAGCAGCCAAGATGCCGGGTACAGGGGGAGGGAGACCCAGTACTTC CASSQDAGYRGRETQYF
few TRBJ1-1 TRBV10-3 NA TGTGCCATCAGTGAGTCGAAGCGGGACACTGAAGCTTTCTTT CAISESKRDTEAFF
many TRBJ2-7 TRBV7-2 TRBD1 TGTGCCAGCAGTTGGGGACAGGGGGGGGTTTACGAGCAGTACTTC CASSWGQGGVYEQYF
many TRBJ2-7 TRBV19 NA TGTGCCAGTAGTATAGGCGTGGGCTACGAGCAGTACTTC CASSIGVGYEQYF
many TRBJ2-7 TRBV25-1 NA TGTGCCAGCAGTGGCGACCGGCCCTCCTACGAGCAGTACTTC CASSGDRPSYEQYF
many TRBJ2-7 TRBV19 NA TGTGCCAGTAGTATGGCAGTGGGAAACTACGAGCAGTACTTC CASSMAVGNYEQYF